These 27 T cell receptor beta chains were all obtained from the same sample, sequenced in a study of T cells in Graves' hyperthyroidism and ophthalmopathy. TCR beta CDR3 regions were amplified from RNA. The study used the HTBI primer set for a first-round RT-PCR of the TCR CDR3. Via MiXCR, TCRdb re-called the multiplex PCR reads, giving one row per CDR3 protein. This table holds around 350,000 distinct CDR3 sequences, 15% to 19% found once. Sequencing was performed on blood. All receptors come from a woman aged 18-29 years with Graves' hyperthyroidism that later progressed to Graves' ophthalmopathy.

This clonotype was seen a handful of times. J is TRBJ2-6 and V is TRBV6-2 or TRBV6-3; 7 nucleotides line up with TRBD1. The CDR3 spans 14 residues. The germline V gene encodes CDR1 MNHEY and CDR2 SVGEGT. V was clipped by 6 bases and J by 4 bases; unmatched bases: 3. The CDR3 spells CASRDRVGANVLTF. The DNA of the CDR3 is TGTGCCAGCAGAGACAGGGTCGGGGCCAACGTCCTGACTTTC.

Ten or more counts support this clonotype. The chain has TRBV5-1 and TRBJ2-7; perhaps TRBD2 as D (5 bases). The germline V and J ends were trimmed by 4 bases and 9 bases, with 11 bases remaining between them. The CDR3 extends over 11 amino acids. Germline-derived CDR1 and CDR2 are SGHRS and YFSETQ. CDR3 bases: TGCGCCAGCAGCCTCGGCAGCGGGCAGTACTTC. This translates into CASSLGSGQYF.

V usage is TRBV5-1 and J usage is TRBJ2-2; 9 bases match TRBD1. Trimming at V came to 6 bases and at J to 0 bases, leaving 15 bases not matched to a gene. Germline assignment: CDR1 SGHRS and CDR2 YFSETQ. The CDR3 contains 19 residues. This CDR3 is CASNMGGTGLLANTGELFF. The CDR3, as DNA: TGCGCCAGCAACATGGGGGGGACAGGGCTGCTGGCGAACACCGGGGAGCTGTTTTTT.

This clonotype has ten or more counts. This chain uses TRBV4-1 with TRBJ2-7; tentative D call: TRBD1 (6 bases). Germline V gene data show CDR1 as MGHRA and CDR2 as YSYEKL. The CDR3 contains 16 residues. V lost 4 bases and J lost 2, with 18 bases in between. Here the CDR3 reads CASSPRYGQGTYEQYF. CDR3 nucleotides: TGCGCCAGCAGCCCAAGATATGGGCAGGGGACCTACGAGCAGTACTTC.

Note on this clonotype: This likely comes from a read error, as the CDR3 has no conserved phenylalanine or tryptophan at its end. The V call is TRBV7-9, the J call TRBJ2-5; TRBD2 matches 8 bases. This CDR3 region has 17 residues. The germline gives CDR1 SEHNR, CDR2 FQNEAQ (reference sequence). After removal of 2 bases from V and 4 bases from J, the junction contained 12 bases not matched to a gene. The CDR3 sequence: CASSLLGERELRETQYS. For the CDR3, the DNA is TGTGCCAGCAGCTTATTGGGGGAGCGGGAGCTCCGAGAGACCCAGTACTCC.

The chain is built from TRBV28 and TRBJ2-3, with 9 bases aligning to TRBD2. With 3 bases clipped from V and 0 bases from J, the junction kept 1 base outside the gene matches. CDR1 and CDR2 from the germline V gene are MDHEN and SYDVKM. CDR3 length: 15 residues. Here the CDR3 DNA reads TGTGCCAGCAGTTTTCTAGCGGGAAGCACAGATACGCAGTATTTT. Its translation is CASSFLAGSTDTQYF.

This clonotype was counted ten times or more. This chain joins TRBV7-6 and TRBJ2-7; the match to TRBD1 covers 10 bases. Trimming cost V 5 bases and J 3 bases; bases outside gene matches: 7. CDR1 and CDR2 (germline): SGHVS, FNYEAQ. This CDR3 is 15 amino acids long. The CDR3 region has the DNA TGTGCCAGCAGCCGCCGGGACAGGGGTGACTACGAGCAGTACTTC. It codes for CASSRRDRGDYEQYF.

V usage is TRBV29-1 and J usage is TRBJ1-3, with D perhaps TRBD1 (6 bases). This CDR3 has 12 residues. Germline CDR1 SQVTM, CDR2 ANQGSEA. V was trimmed by 6 bases and J by 4 bases, leaving 10 bases between them. CDR3 residues: CSVTTGGNTIYF. CDR3 DNA: TGCAGCGTAACCACAGGGGGAAACACCATATATTTT.

This clonotype has ten or more counts. The chain is built from TRBV19 and TRBJ2-3; 7 bases are shared with TRBD1. The germline gives CDR1 LNHDA, CDR2 SQIVND (reference sequence). V dropped 4 bases and J dropped 2; count of bases not matched to a gene: 6. The CDR3 totals 15 residues. The CDR3 loop is CASSTTGPPTDTQYF. CDR3 nucleotides: TGTGCCAGTAGTACGACAGGGCCACCCACAGATACGCAGTATTTT.

About this clonotype itself: A much larger clone is a single base away; this may be a read error. The chain joins TRBV29-1 to TRBJ1-1, with 8 bases aligning to TRBD1. The germline V gene encodes CDR1 SQVTM and CDR2 ANQGSEA. J was trimmed by 3 bases and V by 6 bases; bases with no gene match: 6. This CDR3 comprises 13 residues. CDR3 residues: CSVDREGDTEAFF. The CDR3 region has the DNA TGCAGCGTGGACAGGGAGGGGGACACTGAAGCTTTCTTT. Full variable domain (outside the CDR3, taken from reference TRBV29-1 and TRBJ1-1): SAVISQKPSRDICQRGTSLTIQCQVDSQVTMMFWYRQQPGQSLTLIATANQGSEATYESGFVIDKFPISRPNLTFSTLTVSNMSPEDSSIYLCSVDREGDTEAFFGQGTRLTVV.

Ten or more counts support this clonotype. The chain links TRBV7-9 to TRBJ2-1, with 11 bases fitting TRBD2. CDR3 length: 17 residues. Per germline, CDR1 SEHNR and CDR2 FQNEAQ (reference sequence). V lost 1 base and J lost 2; bases outside the gene matches: 4. Here the CDR3 DNA reads TGTGCCAGCAGCTTAGGCTTTAGCGGGAGGGCCTACAATGAGCAGTTCTTC. It is translated as CASSLGFSGRAYNEQFF.

This clonotype was seen repeatedly, ten times or more. The J gene is TRBJ1-3, the V gene TRBV3-1, with 7 bases aligning to TRBD1. This CDR3 comprises 14 residues. The ends lost 6 bases at V and 5 bases at J; junction bases unmatched: 7. Germline loops: CDR1 LGHDT, CDR2 YNNKEL (reference sequence). Here the CDR3 reads CASSRTGRRNTIYF. CDR3 DNA sequence: TGTGCCAGCAGTCGGACAGGACGGCGAAACACCATATATTTT.

This clonotype was observed at least ten times. The chain combines TRBV12-3 or TRBV12-4 with TRBJ1-5, with D possibly being TRBD1 (5 bases). With 6 bases removed from V and 1 base from J, the gap between germline ends came to 19 bases. This CDR3 has 17 residues. CDR3 sequence reads: CASSPNAGTGSNQPQHF. The CDR3 DNA sequence: TGTGCCAGCAGCCCTAACGCAGGGACGGGGAGCAATCAGCCCCAGCATTTT.

This clonotype was seen many times. The chain recombines TRBV29-1 with TRBJ1-1; perhaps TRBD1 as D (6 bases). The CDR3 length is 12 residues. V lost 6 bases and J lost 5, with 13 bases in between. Per germline, CDR1 SQVTM and CDR2 ANQGSEA. This CDR3 reads CSVLRGATEAFF. The CDR3 bases are TGCAGCGTCCTCAGGGGCGCGACTGAAGCTTTCTTT.

Only a few counts were recorded for this clonotype. The J gene is TRBJ1-2, the V gene TRBV5-1; no reliable D call. V dropped 4 bases and J dropped 9 bases, with 19 bases sitting between them. The CDR3 sequence is 14 residues long. The germline V gene has CDR1 SGHRS and CDR2 YFSETQ. The CDR3 protein is CASSKEGQGGSYTF. CDR3 DNA sequence: TGCGCCAGCAGCAAAGAGGGTCAAGGAGGGAGCTACACCTTC.

This clonotype was seen ten or more times. This chain joins TRBV7-2 and TRBJ2-3; 7 nucleotides align to TRBD2. V lost 4 bases and J lost 3; bases outside the gene matches: 7. Germline CDR1 SGHTA, CDR2 FQGNSA. The CDR3 is 15 residues long. CDR3 bases: TGTGCCAGCAGCTATGGACTAGGTTTTACAGATACGCAGTATTTT. Translation: CASSYGLGFTDTQYF. The full variable domain, its missing parts supplied by reference TRBV7-2 and TRBJ2-3, is GAGVSQSPSNKVTEKGKDVELRCDPISGHTALYWYRQSLGQGLEFLIYFQGNSAPDKSGLPSDRFSAERTGGSVSTLTIQRTQQEDSAVYLCASSYGLGFTDTQYFGPGTRLTVL.

This clonotype was found many times. The rearrangement joins TRBV28 to TRBJ1-5; a possible D gene is TRBD1 (5 bases). V dropped 4 bases and J dropped 4 bases, with 17 bases sitting between them. Germline CDR1 is MDHEN and CDR2 is SYDVKM. CDR3 length: 16 amino acids. Here the CDR3 DNA reads TGTGCCAGCAGTTACAGGTTCCCAAGGGCTAATCAGCCCCAGCATTTT. It translates to CASSYRFPRANQPQHF.

This clonotype came up many times. The chain has TRBV12-3 or TRBV12-4 and TRBJ1-1; no reliable D call. This CDR3 contains 13 residues. V was clipped by 2 bases and J by 10 bases, with 14 bases between them. The CDR3 DNA reads as TGTGCCAGCAGTTTATCTGGCTCCCTGGGAGCTTTCTTT. Translating it yields CASSLSGSLGAFF.

This chain uses TRBV28 with TRBJ2-2; D gene uncertain. The CDR3 sequence is 13 residues long. The V end lost 7 bases, the J end lost 6 bases, and 12 bases lay between the germline ends. Germline-derived CDR1 and CDR2 are MDHEN and SYDVKM. CDR3 sequence: CASTPAMAGELFF. The CDR3 DNA reads TGTGCCAGCACCCCAGCTATGGCCGGGGAGCTGTTTTTT.

A few counts support this clonotype. The CDR3 sequence is CASRQTGFTGELFF. As DNA, the CDR3 is TGTGCCAGCAGGCAAACAGGGTTCACCGGGGAGCTGTTTTTT. The chain employs TRBV12-3 or TRBV12-4 and TRBJ2-2, with D possibly being TRBD1 (6 bases). This CDR3 is 14 amino acids long. V was trimmed by 6 bases and J by 4 bases, leaving 12 bases between them.

This clonotype appeared many times. The chain is built from TRBV28 and TRBJ2-2; D unresolved. The V end was cut by 4 bases, the J end by 3 bases, with 9 bases between. The CDR3 is 14 amino acids. Germline V gives CDR1 MDHEN, CDR2 SYDVKM. The CDR3 reads CASSSQDYTGELFF. CDR3 DNA: TGTGCCAGCAGTTCGCAAGATTACACCGGGGAGCTGTTTTTT.

As to this clonotype: An end of the junction does not agree with germline; a read error may underlie this. V and J are TRBV4-1 and TRBJ2-5, with D perhaps TRBD2 (6 bases). From germline, CDR1 is MGHRA and CDR2 YSYEKL. The CDR3 is 15 amino acids. The CDR3 reads CASSQDSSGSVTQYF. DNA of the CDR3: TGTGCCAGCAGCCAAGATTCTTCCGGGAGCGTGACCCAGTACTTC.

This clonotype was recorded many times. The chain employs TRBV11-2 and TRBJ1-6; 9 bases map to TRBD1. V lost 5 bases to trimming and J lost 9 bases; unmatched junction nucleotides: 14. Germline lookup yields CDR1 SGHAT and CDR2 FQNNGV. There are 17 residues in the CDR3. CDR3 DNA: TGTGCCAGCAGCCTACCTCGTCGGACAGGGGCTCCTTCACCCCTCCACTTT. This encodes CASSLPRRTGAPSPLHF.

CDR3 sequence reads: CASSLRADGYTF. CDR3 sequence (DNA): TGTGCCAGCAGTCTTAGGGCGGACGGCTACACCTTC. J is TRBJ1-2 and V is TRBV3-1; D gene unclear. V lost 6 bases and J lost 8, with 13 bases in between. The CDR3 covers 12 residues. Germline V gene sequence: CDR1 LGHDT, CDR2 YNNKEL (reference sequence).

Details on this clonotype: A much larger clone lies a single base off, so this may be a read error. Here the CDR3 DNA reads TGTGCCAGCAGTGCGGACAGGGGGGATGAAAGACTGTTTTTT. Its protein product is CASSADRGDERLFF. This chain joins TRBV28 and TRBJ1-4; 10 nucleotides match TRBD1. The CDR3 has 14 amino acids. Germline-derived CDR1 and CDR2 are MDHEN and SYDVKM.

The gene calls are TRBV30 and TRBJ2-2; TRBD2 agrees at 8 bases. V shed 5 bases and J 5 bases; nucleotides not matched to a gene: 1. Per germline, CDR1 GTSNPN and CDR2 SVGIG (reference sequence). The CDR3 spans 12 residues. CDR3 nucleotides: TGTGCCTGGGGACTAGCAACCGGGGAGCTGTTTTTT. This gives the protein CAWGLATGELFF.

This clonotype was detected ten times or more. The V gene is TRBV12-3 or TRBV12-4, the J gene TRBJ2-5; possibly TRBD1 or TRBD2 for D (5 bases each). Trimming removed 4 bases at V and 2 bases at J, with 14 bases between. There are 15 residues in the CDR3. In DNA form, the CDR3 reads TGTGCCAGCAGTTCCGGGACCCCTGGGCAAGAGACCCAGTACTTC. Amino acids: CASSSGTPGQETQYF.